This T cell receptor beta chain was observed in a study of blood T cell repertoires in COVID-19. The protocol was immunoSEQ multiplex PCR, while the TCRdb copy is restricted to in-frame clones and leaves out a portion. The table lists some 220,000 clones, approximately 85% of them singletons. The sequence derives from a woman between 65 and 79 years old with COVID-19, enrolled during active disease. Sequenced material: peripheral blood.

This CDR3 is CASSFKGFNYGYTF. The CDR3 region has the DNA TGCGCCAGCAGCTTTAAGGGGTTCAACTATGGCTACACCTTC. The V gene is TRBV5-1, the J gene TRBJ1-2; perhaps TRBD1 as D (5 bases). The V end was cut by 2 bases, the J end by 2 bases, with 10 bases between. The CDR3 runs 14 residues. The germline V gene has CDR1 SGHRS and CDR2 YFSETQ.